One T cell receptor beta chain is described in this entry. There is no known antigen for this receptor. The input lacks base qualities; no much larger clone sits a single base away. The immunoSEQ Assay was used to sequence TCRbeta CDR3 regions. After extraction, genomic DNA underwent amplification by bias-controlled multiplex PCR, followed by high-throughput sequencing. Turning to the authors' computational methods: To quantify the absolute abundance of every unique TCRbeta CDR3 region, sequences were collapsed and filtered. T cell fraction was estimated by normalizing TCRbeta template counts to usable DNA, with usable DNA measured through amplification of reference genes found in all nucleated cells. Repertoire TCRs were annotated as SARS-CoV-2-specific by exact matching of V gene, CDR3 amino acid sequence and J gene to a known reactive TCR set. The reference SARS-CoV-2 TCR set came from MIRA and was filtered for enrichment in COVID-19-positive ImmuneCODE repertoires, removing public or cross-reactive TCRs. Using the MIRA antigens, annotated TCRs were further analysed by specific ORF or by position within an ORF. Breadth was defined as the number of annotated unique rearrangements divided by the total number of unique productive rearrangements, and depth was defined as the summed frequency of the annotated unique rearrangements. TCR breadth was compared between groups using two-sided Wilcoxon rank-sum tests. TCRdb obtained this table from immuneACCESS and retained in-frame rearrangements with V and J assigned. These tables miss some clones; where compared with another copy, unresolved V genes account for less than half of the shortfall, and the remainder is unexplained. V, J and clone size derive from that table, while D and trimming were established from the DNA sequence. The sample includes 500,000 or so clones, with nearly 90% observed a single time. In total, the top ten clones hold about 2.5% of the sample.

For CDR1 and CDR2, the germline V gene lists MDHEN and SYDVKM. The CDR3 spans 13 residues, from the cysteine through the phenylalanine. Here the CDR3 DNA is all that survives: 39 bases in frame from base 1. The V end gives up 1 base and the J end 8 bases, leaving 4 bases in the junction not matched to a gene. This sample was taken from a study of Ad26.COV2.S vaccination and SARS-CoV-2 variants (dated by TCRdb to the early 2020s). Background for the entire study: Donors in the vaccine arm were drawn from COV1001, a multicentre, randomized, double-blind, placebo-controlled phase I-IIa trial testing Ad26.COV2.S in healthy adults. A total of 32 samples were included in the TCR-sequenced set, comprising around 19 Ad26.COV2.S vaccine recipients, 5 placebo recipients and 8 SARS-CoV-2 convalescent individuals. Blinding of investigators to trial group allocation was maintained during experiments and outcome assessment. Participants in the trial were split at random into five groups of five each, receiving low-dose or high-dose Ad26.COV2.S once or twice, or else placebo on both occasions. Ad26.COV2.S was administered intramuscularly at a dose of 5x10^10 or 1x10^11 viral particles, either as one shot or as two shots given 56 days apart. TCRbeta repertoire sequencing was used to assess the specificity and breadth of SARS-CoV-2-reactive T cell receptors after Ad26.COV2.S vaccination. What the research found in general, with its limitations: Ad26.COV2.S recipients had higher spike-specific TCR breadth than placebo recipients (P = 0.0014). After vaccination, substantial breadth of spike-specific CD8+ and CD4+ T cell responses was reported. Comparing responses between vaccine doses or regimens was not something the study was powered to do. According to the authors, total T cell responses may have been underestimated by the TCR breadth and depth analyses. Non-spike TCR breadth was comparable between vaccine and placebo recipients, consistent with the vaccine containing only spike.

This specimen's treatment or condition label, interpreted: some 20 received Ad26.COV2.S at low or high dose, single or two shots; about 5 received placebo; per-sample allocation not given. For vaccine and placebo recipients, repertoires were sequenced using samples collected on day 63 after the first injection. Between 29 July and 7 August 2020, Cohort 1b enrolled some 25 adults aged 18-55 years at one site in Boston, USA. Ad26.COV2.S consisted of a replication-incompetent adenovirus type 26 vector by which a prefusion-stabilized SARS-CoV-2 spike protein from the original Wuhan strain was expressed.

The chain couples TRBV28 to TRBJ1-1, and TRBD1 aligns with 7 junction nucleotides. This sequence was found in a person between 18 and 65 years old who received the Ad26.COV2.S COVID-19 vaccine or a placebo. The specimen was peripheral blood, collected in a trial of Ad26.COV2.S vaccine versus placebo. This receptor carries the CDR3 CASSLSSRGEAFF. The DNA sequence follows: TGTGCCAGCAGTTTATCTTCCAGGGGGGAAGCTTTCTTT. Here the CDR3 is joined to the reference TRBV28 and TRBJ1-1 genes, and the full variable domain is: DVKVTQSSRYLVKRTGEKVFLECVQDMDHENMFWYRQDPGLGLRLIYFSYDVKMKEKGDIPEGYSVSREKKERFSLILESASTNQTSMYLCASSLSSRGEAFFGQGTRLTVV.